These 7 T cell receptor beta chains came from one sample sequenced in a study of blood T cells in healthy people across ages. Through a sample-barcoded 5' primer and a J-beta primer mix, a second PCR was run for roughly 7 to 12 cycles. TCRdb re-derived calls from the 5' RACE reads in MiXCR, one entry per CDR3 protein. The repertoire includes around 690,000 distinct CDR3 sequences, 58% of them detected once, and 30% to 40% sits in the top ten. What was sequenced was blood. Receptor source: a man in his sixties in good health.

Points on this clonotype: Given a much more abundant clone one base away, this may be a read error. This chain links TRBV5-5 with TRBJ2-7, with D perhaps matching TRBD1 (6 bases). In germline, CDR1 is SGHKS, CDR2 YYEKEE (reference sequence). The CDR3 length is 14 residues. The CDR3 DNA reads as TGTGCCTGCAGCTGGGACACCAGCTCCTACGAGCAGTACTTC. Its protein product is CACSWDTSSYEQYF.

The CDR3 coding sequence is TGTGCCAGACCGGGGGTAAACAGGGCCGATGAGCAGTTCTTC. Translating gives CARPGVNRADEQFF. This sequence joins TRBV15 and TRBJ2-1; D could derive from TRBD1 or TRBD2 (6 bases each). The CDR3 spans 14 residues. CDR1 and CDR2 from the germline V gene are LNHNV and YYDKDF (reference sequence). With 10 bases removed from V and 8 bases from J, the gap between germline ends came to 21 bases.

The rearrangement joins TRBV7-2 to TRBJ1-1; no definite D call. Deletions cut 5 bases from V and 1 base from J, with 14 bases between. The CDR3 totals 15 residues. Looked up from germline, CDR1 is SGHTA and CDR2 is FQGNSA. CDR3 in amino acids: CASSPDGQPNTEAFF. Written as DNA, the CDR3 is TGTGCCAGCAGCCCGGACGGCCAACCGAACACTGAAGCTTTCTTT.

This clonotype appeared a few times. The V call is TRBV4-1, the J call TRBJ1-6, with D perhaps TRBD1 (5 bases). This CDR3 is built from 16 residues. CDR1 is MGHRA and CDR2 is YSYEKL in the germline V gene. Deletions cut 0 bases from V and 10 bases from J, with 16 bases between. The CDR3 nucleotides are TGCGCCAGCAGCCAAGATCTCGGGGGAAATGGGTCACCCCTCCACTTT. Translating gives CASSQDLGGNGSPLHF.

The rearrangement joins TRBV20-1 to TRBJ1-5; 9 positions agree with TRBD1. The ends lost 3 bases at V and 6 bases at J; junction bases unmatched: 12. Germline loops: CDR1 DFQATT, CDR2 SNEGSKA (reference sequence). The CDR3 has 16 amino acids. CDR3 sequence reads: CSASPPGQGRVQPQHF. DNA of the CDR3: TGCAGTGCTAGTCCCCCGGGACAGGGACGAGTTCAGCCCCAGCATTTT.

This chain connects TRBV4-1 to TRBJ1-2, with D perhaps matching TRBD1 (5 bases). The CDR3 has 14 amino acids. Per germline, CDR1 MGHRA and CDR2 YSYEKL. V was cut by 0 bases and J by 8 bases, with 13 bases left in between. CDR3 in amino acids: CASSQEGGARGYTF. CDR3 sequence (DNA): TGCGCCAGCAGCCAAGAGGGCGGGGCGCGGGGCTACACCTTC.

The J gene is TRBJ2-2, the V gene TRBV4-1; D not resolved. Trimming took 2 bases from V and 0 from J, leaving 7 bases between them. Germline V lookup: CDR1 MGHRA, CDR2 YSYEKL. This CDR3 region has 15 residues. The DNA for the CDR3 is TGCGCCAGCAGCCAAACGACACCGAACACCGGGGAGCTGTTTTTT. This gives the protein CASSQTTPNTGELFF.